The next 16 T cell receptor beta chains were all read from a single sample in a study of blood T cell repertoires in COVID-19. Assay used: immunoSEQ multiplex PCR; TCRdb lists only in-frame clones, some missing. The top ten hold around 0.97% of the sample, which has roughly 230,000 clones, roughly 81% seen once. The sample taken for sequencing was peripheral blood. The source is a man aged 35 to 55 with acute or convalescent COVID-19.

The rearrangement links TRBV15 to TRBJ2-2; 7 nucleotides match TRBD1. The CDR3 is made up of 15 amino acids. In germline, CDR1 is LNHNV, CDR2 YYDKDF (reference sequence). V dropped 3 bases and J dropped 4; count of bases not matched to a gene: 5. CDR3 sequence: CATSRATGFTGELFF. The CDR3 nucleotides read TGTGCCACCAGCAGGGCGACAGGGTTCACCGGGGAGCTGTTTTTT.

V gene TRBV5-1 combines with J gene TRBJ1-2; tentatively, D is TRBD1 (5 bases). The CDR3 length is 17 residues. Germline CDR1 reads SGHRS; CDR2 reads YFSETQ. V lost 0 bases, J lost 0 bases, and 15 bases lay in between. The CDR3 sequence is CASSLATKTASNYGYTF. The CDR3 bases are TGCGCCAGCAGCTTGGCCACAAAGACAGCATCTAACTATGGCTACACCTTC.

The chain uses TRBV11-2 and TRBJ1-6; 11 bases are a match to TRBD1. This CDR3 contains 14 residues. V gave up 3 bases and J gave up 9 bases; unmatched junction bases: 1. The germline V gene has CDR1 SGHAT and CDR2 FQNNGV. As DNA, the CDR3 is TGTGCCAGCAGCTTGGGACAGGGGGTTTCACCCCTCCACTTT. This codes for CASSLGQGVSPLHF.

The gene calls are TRBV30 and TRBJ2-7; D might be TRBD2 (7 bases). Germline V gene data show CDR1 as GTSNPN and CDR2 as SVGIG (reference sequence). The CDR3 extends over 15 amino acids. The V end was cut by 4 bases, the J end by 2 bases, with 18 bases between. The CDR3, as DNA: TGTGCCTGGACGAAGGGGGGGACGGGGGCCTACGAGCAGTACTTC. Protein: CAWTKGGTGAYEQYF. The whole variable domain, remainder taken from reference TRBV30 and TRBJ2-7, is SQTIHQWPATLVQPVGSPLSLECTVEGTSNPNLYWYRQAAGRGLQLLFYSVGIGQISSEVPQNLSASRPQDRQFILSSKKLLLSDSGFYLCAWTKGGTGAYEQYFGPGTRLTVT.

This clone was counted between two and nine times. The V call is TRBV2, the J call TRBJ2-5, with a tentative D call TRBD1 (5 bases). The V gene's germline CDR1 is SNHLY and CDR2 FYNNEI. This CDR3 spans 13 amino acids. V lost 7 bases, J lost 1 base, and 10 bases lay in between. The CDR3 region has the DNA TGTGCCAGCATCAAAGACAGCCAAGAGACCCAGTACTTC. Translating it yields CASIKDSQETQYF. Looking up the rest from reference TRBV2 and TRBJ2-5 gives the full variable domain: EPEVTQTPSHQVTQMGQEVILRCVPISNHLYFYWYRQILGQKVEFLVSFYNNEISEKSEIFDDQFSVERPDGSNFTLKIRSTKLEDSAMYFCASIKDSQETQYFGPGTRLLVL.

The V gene is TRBV3-1 (or the pseudogene TRBV3-2), the J gene TRBJ2-7; TRBD1 matches 7 bases. Germline V gene sequence: CDR1 LGHDT, CDR2 YNNKEL (reference sequence). V trimming: 6 bases; J trimming: 4 bases; junction bases outside the gene matches: 9. The CDR3 contains 14 residues. The CDR3: CASRPTGDGYEQYF. The CDR3 DNA reads as TGTGCCAGCAGACCCACAGGGGATGGGTACGAGCAGTACTTC.

V gene TRBV30 combines with J gene TRBJ1-1; perhaps TRBD1 as D (6 bases). In germline, CDR1 is GTSNPN, CDR2 SVGIG (reference sequence). Trimming removed 5 bases at V and 4 bases at J, with 14 bases between. This CDR3 spans 13 amino acids. CDR3: CAWGTGRVTEAFF. The CDR3 coding sequence is TGTGCCTGGGGTACAGGGCGGGTCACTGAAGCTTTCTTT.

J is TRBJ2-7 and V is TRBV9; D unresolved. Germline V gene sequence: CDR1 SGDLS, CDR2 YYNGEE. V was clipped by 3 bases and J by 0 bases, with 7 bases between them. CDR3 size: 13 residues. CDR3 nucleotides: TGTGCCAGCAGCGCTGACATCTCCTACGAGCAGTACTTC. Its protein product is CASSADISYEQYF.

V gene TRBV19 combines with J gene TRBJ1-2, with TRBD1 matching over 9 bases. The CDR3 has 15 residues. Germline values: CDR1 LNHDA, CDR2 SQIVND (reference sequence). After removal of 5 bases from V and 3 bases from J, the junction contained 7 bases not matched to a gene. CDR3 DNA: TGTGCCAGTAGTCCTCCGGGGACAGGGCACTATGGCTACACCTTC. Translated: CASSPPGTGHYGYTF.

This clone appeared once. The chain couples TRBV19 to TRBJ1-1, with 9 nucleotides matching TRBD1. The V segment lost 7 bases and the J segment 6 bases; nucleotides outside the gene matches: 6. Germline CDR1 LNHDA, CDR2 SQIVND (reference sequence). There are 13 residues in the CDR3. DNA for the CDR3: TGTGCCAGTACGGACAGGGGCAGAGCTGAAGCTTTCTTT. Residues: CASTDRGRAEAFF.

The rearrangement uses TRBV24-1 and TRBJ1-2, with 9 nucleotides matching TRBD1. With V trimmed by 5 bases and J by 3 bases, 12 bases remained unmatched. The CDR3 contains 17 residues. The germline CDR1 and CDR2 sequences are KGHDR and SFDVKD. In DNA, the CDR3 is TGTGCCACCAGTGCCCTTCTGGGAGACAGGGGGGACTATGGCTACACCTTC. Its protein product is CATSALLGDRGDYGYTF.

This chain uses TRBV7-9 with TRBJ1-6; D is unclear. Between the trimmed V and J ends, which lost 2 bases and 14 bases, there was a span of 10 bases. Germline CDR1 and CDR2: SEHNR and FQNEAQ (reference sequence). The CDR3 length is 12 residues. The CDR3 DNA sequence: TGTGCCAGCAGCTTATACGGGGAAACCCTCCACTTT. Encoded protein: CASSLYGETLHF.

The J gene is TRBJ1-2, the V gene TRBV30; the match to TRBD1 covers 7 bases. Germline V CDR1 and CDR2: GTSNPN, SVGIG (reference sequence). The CDR3 runs 17 residues. After removal of 3 bases from V and 9 bases from J, the junction contained 22 bases not matched to a gene. The CDR3 is CAWSGSSGGGGVLSYTF. DNA for the CDR3: TGTGCCTGGAGCGGGTCTTCGGGAGGGGGCGGAGTACTGAGCTACACCTTC.

Comments on this clone: At one boundary the junction diverges from the germline segment, which might be a read error. J is TRBJ2-5 and V is TRBV2, with D perhaps TRBD1 (6 bases). The CDR3 consists of 13 residues. Germline CDR1 reads SNHLY; CDR2 reads FYNNEI. The CDR3 region has the DNA TGTGCCAGCAGTGACTCTGGACAGAAAACTAGGGACTTC. As protein: CASSDSGQKTRDF.

The genes are TRBV2 and TRBJ1-5; no reliable D call. Germline-derived CDR1 and CDR2 are SNHLY and FYNNEI. The length of the CDR3 is 14 residues. Trimming took 0 bases from V and 3 from J, leaving 6 bases between them. The CDR3 protein is CASSEAYSNQPQHF. DNA for the CDR3: TGTGCCAGCAGTGAAGCATATTCCAATCAGCCCCAGCATTTT.

The CDR3 region has the DNA TGTGCCAGCTCACCAAGTATGGGAGGCACTGAAGCTTTCTTT. Amino acids: CASSPSMGGTEAFF. The V call is TRBV18, the J call TRBJ1-1; D not resolved. In germline, CDR1 is KGHSH, CDR2 LQKENI. The CDR3 has 14 residues. The V end lost 2 bases, the J end lost 4 bases, and 11 bases lay between the germline ends. The full variable domain, with the rest looked up from reference TRBV18 and TRBJ1-1, is NAGVMQNPRHLVRRRGQEARLRCSPMKGHSHVYWYRQLPEEGLKFMVYLQKENIIDESGMPKERFSAEFPKEGPSILRIQQVVRGDSAAYFCASSPSMGGTEAFFGQGTRLTVV.